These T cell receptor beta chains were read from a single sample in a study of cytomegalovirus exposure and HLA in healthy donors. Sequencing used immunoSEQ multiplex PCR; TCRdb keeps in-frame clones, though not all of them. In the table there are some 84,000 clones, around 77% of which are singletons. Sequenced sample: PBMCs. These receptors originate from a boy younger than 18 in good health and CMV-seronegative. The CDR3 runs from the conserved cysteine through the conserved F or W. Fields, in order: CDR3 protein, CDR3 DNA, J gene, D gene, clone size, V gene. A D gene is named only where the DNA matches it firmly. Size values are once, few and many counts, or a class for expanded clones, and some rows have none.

CDR3aa: CASSQDRGGGQPQHF; CDR3nt: TGCGCCAGCAGCCAAGATCGAGGGGGCGGTCAGCCCCAGCATTTT; j_gene: TRBJ1-5; d_gene: TRBD1; abundance: few; v_gene: TRBV4-3
CDR3aa: CASSSTDPDRGLPLHF; CDR3nt: TGTGCCAGCAGCTCAACCGACCCGGACAGGGGGTTACCCCTCCACTTT; j_gene: TRBJ1-6; d_gene: TRBD1; abundance: -; v_gene: TRBV7-9
CDR3aa: CASSRGNEQYF; CDR3nt: TGTGCCAGTAGTCGAGGGAACGAGCAGTACTTC; j_gene: TRBJ2-7; d_gene: -; abundance: -; v_gene: TRBV19
CDR3aa: CASRRTPYEQYF; CDR3nt: TGTGCCAGCAGGAGGACACCCTACGAGCAGTACTTC; j_gene: TRBJ2-7; d_gene: -; abundance: -; v_gene: TRBV27
CDR3aa: CASSESYEQYF; CDR3nt: TGTGCCAGCAGCGAGTCCTACGAGCAGTACTTC; j_gene: TRBJ2-7; d_gene: -; abundance: -; v_gene: TRBV5-8
CDR3aa: CACWTGGYSPLHF; CDR3nt: TGTGCCTGTTGGACAGGGGGTTATTCACCCCTCCACTTT; j_gene: TRBJ1-6; d_gene: TRBD1; abundance: -; v_gene: TRBV30
CDR3aa: CASSMLAGRGETQYF; CDR3nt: TGTGCCAGTAGTATGCTGGCTGGGAGGGGCGAGACCCAGTACTTC; j_gene: TRBJ2-5; d_gene: TRBD2; abundance: -; v_gene: TRBV19
CDR3aa: CASSQITDSYEQYF; CDR3nt: TGTGCCAGCAGCCAAATTACAGATTCCTACGAGCAGTACTTC; j_gene: TRBJ2-7; d_gene: -; abundance: -; v_gene: TRBV13
CDR3aa: CASSQVFFQGENTEAFF; CDR3nt: TGCGCCAGCAGCCAAGTTTTTTTTCAGGGGGAGAACACTGAAGCTTTCTTT; j_gene: TRBJ1-1; d_gene: TRBD1; abundance: -; v_gene: TRBV4-1
CDR3aa: CASSWTGLNEQYF; CDR3nt: TGTGCCAGCAGTTGGACAGGGTTAAACGAGCAGTACTTC; j_gene: TRBJ2-7; d_gene: TRBD1; abundance: once; v_gene: TRBV28
CDR3aa: CASSLDVGGEKLFF; CDR3nt: TGTGCCAGCAGCTTGGACGTAGGAGGCGAAAAACTGTTTTTT; j_gene: TRBJ1-4; d_gene: -; abundance: few; v_gene: TRBV5-4